This T cell receptor (beta chain) was sequenced in a study of shared clonotypes between healthy human individuals. Overall study: A donor's plate count was three for CD4 naive and three for CD4 memory; CD8 naive had two and CD8 memory one. Whole-study results and caveats: On the whole, naive subsets had larger estimated richness than memory subsets had. Relative to clonotypes present in all four donors, those not shared had lower generation probabilities.

This CDR3 is built from 13 residues. Trimming shortened V by 6 bases and J by 5 bases, and 13 bases separated the two germline ends. Germline V gene data show CDR1 as MDHEN and CDR2 as SYDVKM. The protocol was immunoSEQ multiplex PCR, while the TCRdb copy is restricted to in-frame clones and leaves out a portion. The repertoire holds hundreds of thousands of clones, around two thirds seen once, with about 1.8% in the top ten. The donors, healthy adults who were HIV-negative, had experienced no recent acute infections or vaccinations. On this clone itself: Its antigen is unknown. Other DNA sequences in the sample encode the same CDR3.

V gene TRBV28 combines with J gene TRBJ2-5; the D gene could be TRBD1 or TRBD2 (7 bases each). The material sequenced was memory CD4+ T cells sorted from blood. Regarding subset: CD45RA-negative fraction. This sequence was found in a woman younger than 45 in good health. CDR3 sequence (DNA): TGTGCCAGCAGGATCCAGGGGGGGGAGACCCAGTACTTC. Amino acid sequence: CASRIQGGETQYF.